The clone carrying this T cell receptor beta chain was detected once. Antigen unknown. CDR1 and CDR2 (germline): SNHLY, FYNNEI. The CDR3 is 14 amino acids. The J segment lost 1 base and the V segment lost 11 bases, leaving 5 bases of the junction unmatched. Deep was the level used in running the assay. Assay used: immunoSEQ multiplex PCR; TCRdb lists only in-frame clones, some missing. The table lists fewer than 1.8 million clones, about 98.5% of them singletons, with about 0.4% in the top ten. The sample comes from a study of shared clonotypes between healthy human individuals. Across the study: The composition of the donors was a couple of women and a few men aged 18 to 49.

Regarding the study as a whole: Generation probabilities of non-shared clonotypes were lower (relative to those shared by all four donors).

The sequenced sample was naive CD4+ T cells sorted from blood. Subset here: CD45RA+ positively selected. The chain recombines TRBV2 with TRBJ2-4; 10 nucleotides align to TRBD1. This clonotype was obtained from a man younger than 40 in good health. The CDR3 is CAGTGAGAKNIQYF. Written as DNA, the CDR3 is TGTGCCGGGACAGGGGCGGGGGCCAAAAACATTCAGTACTTC.